The entry below describes one T cell receptor (beta chain). No antigen is known for it. Base qualities were left out, and no much larger clone turns up one base away. TCRB CDR3 sequencing used the immunoSEQ assay on genomic DNA. The original pipeline was this. Patient CD8+ clones larger than 1% were compared against published virus-specific TCRB sequences, and only a few matched. Only productive TCRB rearrangements were included in the analyses. Defining a clone by its unique TCRB CDR3 sequence, the study calculated clonality as a productive clonality index derived from Shannon entropy. Repertoire overlap for a pair of samples was computed from each clone's template counts relative to total templates per sample. A correlation with a Spearman r of about 0.57 was found between V-gene usage by flow cytometry and V-gene usage by TCRB sequencing. TCRdb retrieved this table from immuneACCESS and kept in-frame rearrangements only. Not all clones are present; in checked studies, unresolved V genes account for under half, and no reason is known for the remainder. That table furnishes V, J and clone size, whereas the DNA furnished D and trimming. The sample table holds some 21,000 clones, of which roughly 80% were seen once. The ten largest clones capture approximately 3.8% of the sample.

The data are from a study of somatic mutations in cytotoxic T cells in rheumatoid arthritis (dated by TCRdb to 2015 to 2018). About the full investigation: Peripheral blood (about 28 ml EDTA) was collected from patients immediately after diagnosis and before any treatment began. Patients and controls did not essentially differ in median age, which was nearly identical between the groups. Sorted V beta1+ cells also underwent TCRB sequencing, and some V beta antibody-stained T-cell populations were flow-sorted at nearly 100% purity on a FACSAria II or Sony SH800. A total of around 62 rheumatoid arthritis patients and more than 15 healthy controls underwent TCRB deep sequencing. The study asked whether expanded CD8+ T-cell clones in newly diagnosed, untreated rheumatoid arthritis carry somatic mutations, and used TCRB deep sequencing to characterize clonality.

General conclusions and limits of the study: The slight TRBV07 underrepresentation in patients was not adjusted for multiple comparisons. In about an eighth of the roughly 60 patients, more than 20% of CD8+ cells belonged to the largest CD8+ clone, while several identical CD8+ TCRB sequences were shared between blood and synovial fluid. The expanded CD8+ clones had unknown antigen targets, and not appearing in virus-specific databases did not rule out that they were virus-specific. There was no significant difference in CD8+ T-cell clonality between rheumatoid arthritis patients and age-matched healthy controls. CD8+ clonality increased with age in patients (Spearman r of about 0.45) but not in healthy controls.

Flow cytometry confirmed the purity of CD4+ and CD8+ cells that had been isolated by positive magnetic bead selection on an AutoMACS. Initial screening for clonal expansions relied on flow cytometry with a TCR V beta antibody panel, after which sorted CD8+ fractions underwent TCRB deep sequencing for characterization. Ficoll-Paque PLUS density gradient separation was used to isolate peripheral blood mononuclear cells. Nucleospin Tissue or Tissue XS kits were used to extract DNA from CD4-enriched, CD8-enriched or PBMC samples, and a Qubit 2.0 fluorometer was used for quantification. From the cysteine up to the phenylalanine, the CDR3 has a length of 13 residues. Of all the DNA, just the CDR3 is kept, 39 bases in frame from base 1. As encoded in the germline V gene (reference sequence), CDR1 is SEHNR while CDR2 is FQNEAQ. Relative to germline, V is 4 bases shorter and J is 7 bases shorter, with 13 bases between their ends.

Sequenced material: CD8+ T cells sorted from blood. The rearrangement joined TRBV7-9 to TRBJ1-2; the best D guess is TRBD1, with 6 bases matching. The sequence derives from an adult with rheumatoid arthritis. The nucleotides are TGTGCCAGCAGCTCGACAGGTTTCGGTGGCTACACCTTC. Its amino acids are CASSSTGFGGYTF.